Listed below are T cell receptor beta chains from one sample, sequenced in a study of blood T cell repertoires in COVID-19. The data were produced by immunoSEQ multiplex PCR, yet TCRdb's version contains in-frame clones alone and is incomplete. The table has about 130,000 clones, roughly 84% seen once. The sequencing sample was made of peripheral blood. These receptors were collected from a woman under 40 who had recovered from COVID-19. Both conserved end residues are part of each CDR3. Each record gives: CDR3 DNA, CDR3 protein, D gene, J gene, clone size, V gene. The D gene is left open where the match is weak. Clone size is given for some rows only: seen once, a few or many times, or a class if the clone is expanded.

CDR3 DNA: TGTGCCAGTAAGCGTAGGGGGACTGAAGCTTTCTTT; CDR3 protein: CASKRRGTEAFF; D gene: NA; J gene: TRBJ1-1; clone size: NA; V gene: TRBV19
CDR3 DNA: TGTGCCAGCAGTGACCCTCAGTCGGGGGGTGGCTACAATGAGCAGTTCTTC; CDR3 protein: CASSDPQSGGGYNEQFF; D gene: TRBD2; J gene: TRBJ2-1; clone size: NA; V gene: TRBV2
CDR3 DNA: TGTGCCAGCAACACCATGGGACAGGGGGTAACCGGGGAGCTGTTTTTT; CDR3 protein: CASNTMGQGVTGELFF; D gene: TRBD1; J gene: TRBJ2-2; clone size: NA; V gene: TRBV27
CDR3 DNA: TGTGCCAGCTCGCCAGGACAGGCACCAACTGGAAACACCATATATTTT; CDR3 protein: CASSPGQAPTGNTIYF; D gene: TRBD1; J gene: TRBJ1-3; clone size: NA; V gene: TRBV18
CDR3 DNA: TGTGCCAGCAGTACAGGGACAGGGGGCAGAAACACCATATATTTT; CDR3 protein: CASSTGTGGRNTIYF; D gene: TRBD1; J gene: TRBJ1-3; clone size: NA; V gene: TRBV6-5
CDR3 DNA: TGTGCCAGCAGTCCCATATCTGGGAGAGGAGGCGGGGAGCTGTTTTTT; CDR3 protein: CASSPISGRGGGELFF; D gene: NA; J gene: TRBJ2-2; clone size: NA; V gene: TRBV28
CDR3 DNA: TGTGCCAGCAGCGTTCTCCTACAGAGCTCCTACAATGAGCAGTTCTTC; CDR3 protein: CASSVLLQSSYNEQFF; D gene: NA; J gene: TRBJ2-1; clone size: once; V gene: TRBV9
CDR3 DNA: TGTGCCAGCAGCAAGGACTATCCCGAGCAGTACTTC; CDR3 protein: CASSKDYPEQYF; D gene: NA; J gene: TRBJ2-7; clone size: NA; V gene: TRBV6-6
CDR3 DNA: TGTGCCAGCAGCTGGGGGACAGGGACCTCTGGGGCCAACGTCCTGACTTTC; CDR3 protein: CASSWGTGTSGANVLTF; D gene: TRBD1; J gene: TRBJ2-6; clone size: NA; V gene: TRBV5-6
CDR3 DNA: TGCAGCGTCCGGAACACTGAAGCTTTCTTT; CDR3 protein: CSVRNTEAFF; D gene: NA; J gene: TRBJ1-1; clone size: NA; V gene: TRBV29-1
CDR3 DNA: TGTGCCAGCTCACCGGCGGTAGCGGGAGATGAGCAGTTCTTC; CDR3 protein: CASSPAVAGDEQFF; D gene: TRBD2; J gene: TRBJ2-1; clone size: NA; V gene: TRBV18
CDR3 DNA: TGTGCCAGCAGCAGCGCAGGGGATGGTAGCGGGACCCCCTACGAGCAGTACTTC; CDR3 protein: CASSSAGDGSGTPYEQYF; D gene: TRBD2; J gene: TRBJ2-7; clone size: NA; V gene: TRBV5-4
CDR3 DNA: TGTGCCAGCAGCGTGGGGCTAGCGGTCGACTACGAGCAGTACTTC; CDR3 protein: CASSVGLAVDYEQYF; D gene: TRBD2; J gene: TRBJ2-7; clone size: many; V gene: TRBV9
CDR3 DNA: TGTGCCAACCTAGTTGCAACTAATGAAAAACTGTTTTTT; CDR3 protein: CANLVATNEKLFF; D gene: NA; J gene: TRBJ1-4; clone size: NA; V gene: TRBV3-1/TRBV3-2
CDR3 DNA: TGTGCCAGCTCATATTCAGGTGGCAATGAGCAGTTCTTC; CDR3 protein: CASSYSGGNEQFF; D gene: NA; J gene: TRBJ2-1; clone size: NA; V gene: TRBV27
CDR3 DNA: TGTGCCAGCAGCTTAGGCCTAGCGGGATACAATGAGCAGTTCTTC; CDR3 protein: CASSLGLAGYNEQFF; D gene: TRBD2; J gene: TRBJ2-1; clone size: once; V gene: TRBV11-1
CDR3 DNA: TGTGCCAGCAGCTTGGGGACAGGGTATAATTCACCCCTCCACTTT; CDR3 protein: CASSLGTGYNSPLHF; D gene: TRBD1; J gene: TRBJ1-6; clone size: once; V gene: TRBV5-5
CDR3 DNA: TGTGCCAGCAGCAGCTTACAGGGGGCGTACGAGCAGTACTTC; CDR3 protein: CASSSLQGAYEQYF; D gene: TRBD1; J gene: TRBJ2-7; clone size: NA; V gene: TRBV7-8
CDR3 DNA: TGTGCCAGCAGCGTTCGGGGAAGCTCTGGGGCCAACGTCCTGACTTTC; CDR3 protein: CASSVRGSSGANVLTF; D gene: NA; J gene: TRBJ2-6; clone size: once; V gene: TRBV9
CDR3 DNA: TGTGCCAGCAGTTTCAGGACCTACAATGAGCAGTTCTTC; CDR3 protein: CASSFRTYNEQFF; D gene: NA; J gene: TRBJ2-1; clone size: NA; V gene: TRBV12-3/TRBV12-4
CDR3 DNA: TGTGCCAGCAGACAGGGGGGAAACGAGCAGTACTTC; CDR3 protein: CASRQGGNEQYF; D gene: TRBD1; J gene: TRBJ2-7; clone size: NA; V gene: TRBV6-5
CDR3 DNA: TGTGCCAGCAGCGTAGGAGGATCGACTAACAATGAGCAGTTCTTC; CDR3 protein: CASSVGGSTNNEQFF; D gene: NA; J gene: TRBJ2-1; clone size: NA; V gene: TRBV9
CDR3 DNA: TGTGCCAGCAGAGGAACTGAGACAGGGGGCTATGGCTACACCTTC; CDR3 protein: CASRGTETGGYGYTF; D gene: TRBD1; J gene: TRBJ1-2; clone size: NA; V gene: TRBV6-5
CDR3 DNA: TGTGCCAGCAGCGAAGATTTCACGGGAGGGCCCTCCGGGGAGCTGTTTTTT; CDR3 protein: CASSEDFTGGPSGELFF; D gene: TRBD2; J gene: TRBJ2-2; clone size: NA; V gene: TRBV2
CDR3 DNA: TGTGCCACCAGTGACTCAAAACAGGGGGCTTCGTACAATGAGCAGTTCTTC; CDR3 protein: CATSDSKQGASYNEQFF; D gene: TRBD1; J gene: TRBJ2-1; clone size: NA; V gene: TRBV24-1
CDR3 DNA: TGTGCCAGCAGTTACTCTGCAGAATCCTACGAGCAGTACTTC; CDR3 protein: CASSYSAESYEQYF; D gene: NA; J gene: TRBJ2-7; clone size: NA; V gene: TRBV6-5
CDR3 DNA: TGCGCCAGCAGCTTGCAAGGGGATGGGTATTCACCCCTCCACTTT; CDR3 protein: CASSLQGDGYSPLHF; D gene: NA; J gene: TRBJ1-6; clone size: NA; V gene: TRBV5-1
CDR3 DNA: TGTGCCAGCAAACTGCGACAGCACACTGAAGCTTTCTTT; CDR3 protein: CASKLRQHTEAFF; D gene: NA; J gene: TRBJ1-1; clone size: NA; V gene: TRBV6-5
CDR3 DNA: TGTGCCAGCCGAGGCTACAATGAGCAGTTCTTC; CDR3 protein: CASRGYNEQFF; D gene: NA; J gene: TRBJ2-1; clone size: NA; V gene: TRBV25-1
CDR3 DNA: TGTGCCAGCAGGCTCAGCGGGAGTTCTAATGAGCAGTTCTTC; CDR3 protein: CASRLSGSSNEQFF; D gene: TRBD2; J gene: TRBJ2-1; clone size: NA; V gene: TRBV7-3
CDR3 DNA: TGTGCCAGCACCTTGGGGGCCATGAACACTGAAGCTTTCTTT; CDR3 protein: CASTLGAMNTEAFF; D gene: NA; J gene: TRBJ1-1; clone size: NA; V gene: TRBV7-8
CDR3 DNA: TGTGCCAGTAGTCCACTAGGTCTGAGGGTAGACTATGGCTACACCTTC; CDR3 protein: CASSPLGLRVDYGYTF; D gene: NA; J gene: TRBJ1-2; clone size: NA; V gene: TRBV19
CDR3 DNA: TGTGCCAGCAGCCAGATGACAGGGGGTCCGAGTGAGCAGTACTTC; CDR3 protein: CASSQMTGGPSEQYF; D gene: TRBD1; J gene: TRBJ2-7; clone size: NA; V gene: TRBV14
CDR3 DNA: TGTGCCAGCAGCTTAGGCTCGGGGAGGGGTGGCTACACCTTC; CDR3 protein: CASSLGSGRGGYTF; D gene: NA; J gene: TRBJ1-2; clone size: NA; V gene: TRBV11-2
CDR3 DNA: TGTGCCAGCAGCACAGGGGACAGGGCGGACACTGAAGCTTTCTTT; CDR3 protein: CASSTGDRADTEAFF; D gene: TRBD1; J gene: TRBJ1-1; clone size: NA; V gene: TRBV7-2
CDR3 DNA: TGCAGTGCCCTACGAGGAAACGGCTACACCTTC; CDR3 protein: CSALRGNGYTF; D gene: NA; J gene: TRBJ1-2; clone size: NA; V gene: TRBV20-1
CDR3 DNA: TGCGCCAGCAGCCAAGGTGGGACAGGGTCCTCGGGAAACACCATATATTTT; CDR3 protein: CASSQGGTGSSGNTIYF; D gene: TRBD1; J gene: TRBJ1-3; clone size: NA; V gene: TRBV4-1
CDR3 DNA: TGTGCCAGCAGCGTAGACCTAGCAGGGAACACTGAAGCTTTCTTT; CDR3 protein: CASSVDLAGNTEAFF; D gene: NA; J gene: TRBJ1-1; clone size: NA; V gene: TRBV9
CDR3 DNA: TGTGCCAGCAGTTTCCGGGTTGACAATGAGCAGTTCTTC; CDR3 protein: CASSFRVDNEQFF; D gene: NA; J gene: TRBJ2-1; clone size: NA; V gene: TRBV27
CDR3 DNA: TGTGCCAGCAGCTTTCAGGGTATTAGCTATGGCTACACCTTC; CDR3 protein: CASSFQGISYGYTF; D gene: NA; J gene: TRBJ1-2; clone size: once; V gene: TRBV7-2
CDR3 DNA: TGTGCCAGCAGCGGAGCGGGGGCCTCCTACAATGAGCAGTTCTTC; CDR3 protein: CASSGAGASYNEQFF; D gene: TRBD2; J gene: TRBJ2-1; clone size: NA; V gene: TRBV7-3
CDR3 DNA: TGTGCCAGCAGCTTTTTGTCGTCAGATACGCAGTATTTT; CDR3 protein: CASSFLSSDTQYF; D gene: NA; J gene: TRBJ2-3; clone size: NA; V gene: TRBV7-9
CDR3 DNA: TGTGCCACCCGGGGCCCCGGGACAGAGATACACACTGAAGCTTTCTTT; CDR3 protein: CATRGPGTEIHTEAFF; D gene: TRBD1; J gene: TRBJ1-1; clone size: NA; V gene: TRBV10-3
CDR3 DNA: TGTGCCAGCTCACAGACCGGGGACAGCTCCTATGGCTACACCTTC; CDR3 protein: CASSQTGDSSYGYTF; D gene: TRBD1; J gene: TRBJ1-2; clone size: NA; V gene: TRBV18
CDR3 DNA: TGTGCCAGCAGTCCTGGGACAAGCGGCTCCTACGAGCAGTACTTC; CDR3 protein: CASSPGTSGSYEQYF; D gene: NA; J gene: TRBJ2-7; clone size: NA; V gene: TRBV6-6
CDR3 DNA: TGCGCCAGCCGACCCGGCGAGACTAGGGTCTACGAGCAGTACTTC; CDR3 protein: CASRPGETRVYEQYF; D gene: NA; J gene: TRBJ2-7; clone size: NA; V gene: TRBV5-1
CDR3 DNA: TGTGCCAGCAGTGGGACAGGGTTGAGAACGGCCGGGGAGCTGTTTTTT; CDR3 protein: CASSGTGLRTAGELFF; D gene: TRBD1; J gene: TRBJ2-2; clone size: NA; V gene: TRBV2
CDR3 DNA: TGCGCCAGCAGCTGGGGGGGGACCCAGTACTTC; CDR3 protein: CASSWGGTQYF; D gene: TRBD2; J gene: TRBJ2-5; clone size: NA; V gene: TRBV5-1